The T cell receptor beta chain described here comes from a study of metastatic and nonmetastatic thyroid tumors. Comments on this clone: Its matching antigen is unknown.

The study's findings and limits: Compared with benign nodules, malignant thyroid tumors were reported to have significantly higher TCR beta diversity in both blood and tumor.

Ahead of thyroid surgery, no patient had received treatment of any kind. Losses at the gene ends were 3 bases for V and 9 bases for J; bases not matched to a gene: 6. This CDR3 spans 13 amino acids. CDR1 SGHTA and CDR2 FQGNSA come from the germline V gene. Using MiXCR, TCRdb re-called clones from the PCR reads. The sample lists some 5,000 clones, approximately 30% occurring once. This clonotype was sampled from a female donor with papillary thyroid cancer or a benign thyroid nodule (not recorded which). Some clones in this sample may be carry-over from other donors' samples. The rearrangement links TRBV7-2 to TRBJ2-7; 9 bases match TRBD1. Sequenced input: adjacent normal tissue. This CDR3 is CASSLGGTGPQYF. In DNA form, the CDR3 reads TGTGCCAGCAGCTTGGGGGGGACAGGGCCGCAGTACTTC.